The 2 T cell receptor beta chains listed next were all sequenced from one sample in a study of blood T cell repertoires in COVID-19. Clones were sequenced by immunoSEQ multiplex PCR, and TCRdb holds only the in-frame ones, with some missing. In the table there are fewer than 95,000 clones, about three quarters of which are singletons. Sequenced sample: peripheral blood. The receptors originated from a woman over 75 with acute or convalescent COVID-19.

V usage is TRBV5-8 and J usage is TRBJ1-5; 8 bases line up with TRBD1. Germline assignment: CDR1 SGHTS and CDR2 YDEGEE. V lost 0 bases and J lost 7; bases outside the gene matches: 9. The CDR3 is 16 residues long. As DNA, the CDR3 is TGTGCCAGCAGCTTGGTGGCCGGGACAGGACTACAGCCCCAGCATTTT. It translates to CASSLVAGTGLQPQHF.

This clone has more than one count but fewer than ten. The chain carries TRBV18 and TRBJ1-2, with D uncertain. The V gene lost 1 base and the J gene lost 0 bases, with 9 bases spanning the gap. Germline loops: CDR1 KGHSH, CDR2 LQKENI. This CDR3 comprises 15 residues. CDR3 DNA: TGTGCCAGCTCACCACTTTCGGGAGCTAACTATGGCTACACCTTC. Its translation is CASSPLSGANYGYTF.